This T cell receptor beta chain was recorded in a study of T cell changes during pregnancy in multiple sclerosis. The CDR3 covers 16 residues. V shed 1 base and J 3 bases; nucleotides not matched to a gene: 8. Germline V CDR1 and CDR2: MGHDK, SYGVNS. Some clones are missing from TCRdb's copy, which holds only in-frame ones; the method was immunoSEQ multiplex PCR. Of fewer than 60,000 clones listed, 92% were seen once; the top ten hold around 0.66%. The input for sequencing was CD4+ T cells from peripheral blood mononuclear cells, taken after pregnancy. J is TRBJ1-2 and V is TRBV25-1, with 7 bases identical to TRBD1. This clonotype was obtained from a female donor with multiple sclerosis, enrolled in a pregnancy study. The CDR3 sequence is CASSESDRVHYYGYTF. CDR3 sequence (DNA): TGTGCCAGCAGTGAATCTGACAGGGTACACTACTATGGCTACACCTTC.